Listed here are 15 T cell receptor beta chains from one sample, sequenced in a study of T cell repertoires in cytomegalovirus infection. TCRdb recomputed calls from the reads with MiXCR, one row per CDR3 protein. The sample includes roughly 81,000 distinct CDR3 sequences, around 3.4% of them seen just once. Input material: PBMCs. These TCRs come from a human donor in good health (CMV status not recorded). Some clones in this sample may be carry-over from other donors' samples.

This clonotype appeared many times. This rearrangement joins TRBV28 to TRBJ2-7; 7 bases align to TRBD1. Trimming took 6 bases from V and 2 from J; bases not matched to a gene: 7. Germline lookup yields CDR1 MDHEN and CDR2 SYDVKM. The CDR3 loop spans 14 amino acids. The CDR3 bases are TGTGCCAGCAGGCCCCGGGACAGCACCTACGAGCAGTACTTC. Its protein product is CASRPRDSTYEQYF. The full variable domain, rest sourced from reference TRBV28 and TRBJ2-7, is DVKVTQSSRYLVKRTGEKVFLECVQDMDHENMFWYRQDPGLGLRLIYFSYDVKMKEKGDIPEGYSVSREKKERFSLILESASTNQTSMYLCASRPRDSTYEQYFGPGTRLTVT.

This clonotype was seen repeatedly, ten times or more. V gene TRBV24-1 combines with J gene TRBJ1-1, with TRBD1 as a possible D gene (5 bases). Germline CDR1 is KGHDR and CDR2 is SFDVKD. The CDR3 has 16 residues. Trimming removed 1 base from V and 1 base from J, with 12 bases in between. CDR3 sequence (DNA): TGTGCCACCAGTGATTTACGGGGGACCAGGAACACTGAAGCTTTCTTT. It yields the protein CATSDLRGTRNTEAFF.

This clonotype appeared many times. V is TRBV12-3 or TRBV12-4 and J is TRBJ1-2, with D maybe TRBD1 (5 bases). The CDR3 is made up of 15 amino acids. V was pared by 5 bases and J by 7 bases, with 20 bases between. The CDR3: CASSSRQLKMSGYTF. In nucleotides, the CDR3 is TGTGCCAGCAGTAGCAGACAGCTAAAGATGTCTGGCTACACCTTC.

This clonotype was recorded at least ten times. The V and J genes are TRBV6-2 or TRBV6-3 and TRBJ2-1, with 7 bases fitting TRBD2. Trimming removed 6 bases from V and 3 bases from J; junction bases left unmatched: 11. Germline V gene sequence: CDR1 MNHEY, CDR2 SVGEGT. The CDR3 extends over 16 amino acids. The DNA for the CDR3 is TGTGCCAGCAGGTTTAGAGGGAGGGGCGGCTACAATGAGCAGTTCTTC. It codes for CASRFRGRGGYNEQFF.

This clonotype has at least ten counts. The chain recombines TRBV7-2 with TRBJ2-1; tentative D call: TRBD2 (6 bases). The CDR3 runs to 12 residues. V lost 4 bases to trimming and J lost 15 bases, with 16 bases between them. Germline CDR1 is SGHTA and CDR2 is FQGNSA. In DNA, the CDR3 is TGTGCCAGCAGCTACTTTCGGGCGGGGATGTTCTTC. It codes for CASSYFRAGMFF.

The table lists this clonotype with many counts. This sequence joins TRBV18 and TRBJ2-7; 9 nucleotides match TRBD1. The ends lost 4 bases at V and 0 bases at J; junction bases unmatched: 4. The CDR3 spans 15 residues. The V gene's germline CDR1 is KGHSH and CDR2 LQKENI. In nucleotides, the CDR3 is TGTGCCAGCTCACAAGGGACAGGGTCCTCCTACGAGCAGTACTTC. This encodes CASSQGTGSSYEQYF.

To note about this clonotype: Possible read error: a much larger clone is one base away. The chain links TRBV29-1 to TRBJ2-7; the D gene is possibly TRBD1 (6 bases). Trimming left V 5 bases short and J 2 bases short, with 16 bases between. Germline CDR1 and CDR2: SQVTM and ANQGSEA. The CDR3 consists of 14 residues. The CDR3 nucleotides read TGCAGCGTTTGTACCACAGGGTCTCCCTACGAGCAGTACTTC. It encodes CSVCTTGSPYEQYF.

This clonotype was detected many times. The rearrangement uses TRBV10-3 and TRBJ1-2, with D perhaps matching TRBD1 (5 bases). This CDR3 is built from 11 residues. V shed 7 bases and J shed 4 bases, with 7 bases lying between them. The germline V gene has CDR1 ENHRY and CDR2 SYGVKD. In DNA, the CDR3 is TGTGCCATCACTGACAGCTATGGCTACACCTTC. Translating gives CAITDSYGYTF.

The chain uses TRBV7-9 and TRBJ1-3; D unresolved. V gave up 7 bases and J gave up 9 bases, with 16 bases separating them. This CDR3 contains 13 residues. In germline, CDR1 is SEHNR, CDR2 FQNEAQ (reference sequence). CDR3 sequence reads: CASTLGTASTIYF. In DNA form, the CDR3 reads TGTGCCAGCACCCTCGGAACAGCGAGCACCATATATTTT.

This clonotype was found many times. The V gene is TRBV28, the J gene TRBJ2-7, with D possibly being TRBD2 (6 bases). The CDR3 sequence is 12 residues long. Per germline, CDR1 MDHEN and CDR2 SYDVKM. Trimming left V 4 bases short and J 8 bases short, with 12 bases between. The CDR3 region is CASSSLAGKQYF. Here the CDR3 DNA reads TGTGCCAGCAGTTCCCTCGCGGGAAAGCAGTACTTC.

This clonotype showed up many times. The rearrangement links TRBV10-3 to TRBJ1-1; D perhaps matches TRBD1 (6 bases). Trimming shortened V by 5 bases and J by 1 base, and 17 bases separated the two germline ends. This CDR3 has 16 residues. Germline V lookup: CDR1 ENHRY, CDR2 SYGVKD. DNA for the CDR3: TGTGCCATCAGTCGGTCAGGGACATGGCCGAACACTGAAGCTTTCTTT. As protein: CAISRSGTWPNTEAFF.

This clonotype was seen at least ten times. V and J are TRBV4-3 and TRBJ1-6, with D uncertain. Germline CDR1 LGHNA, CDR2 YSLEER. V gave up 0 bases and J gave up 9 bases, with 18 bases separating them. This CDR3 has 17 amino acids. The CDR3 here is CASSQEVGSLLGSPLHF. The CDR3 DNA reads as TGCGCCAGCAGCCAAGAAGTTGGATCTCTTTTAGGTTCACCCCTCCACTTT.

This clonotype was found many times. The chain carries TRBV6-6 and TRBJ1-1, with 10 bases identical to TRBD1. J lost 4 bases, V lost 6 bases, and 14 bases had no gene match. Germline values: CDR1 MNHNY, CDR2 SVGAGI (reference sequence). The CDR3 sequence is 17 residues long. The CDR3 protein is CASRLTGTGAWSTEAFF. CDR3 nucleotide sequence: TGTGCCAGCAGATTAACCGGGACAGGGGCATGGAGCACTGAAGCTTTCTTT.

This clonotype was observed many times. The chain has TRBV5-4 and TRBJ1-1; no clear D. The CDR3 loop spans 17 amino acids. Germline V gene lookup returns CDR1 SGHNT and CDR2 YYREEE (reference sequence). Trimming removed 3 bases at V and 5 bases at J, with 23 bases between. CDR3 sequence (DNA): TGTGCCAGCAGCTACGACGTAGCGAGGGTCCGGTGGACTGAAGCTTTCTTT. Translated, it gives CASSYDVARVRWTEAFF. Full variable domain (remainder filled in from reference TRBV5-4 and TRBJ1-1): ETGVTQSPTHLIKTRGQQVTLRCSSQSGHNTVSWYQQALGQGPQFIFQYYREEENGRGNFPPRFSGLQFPNYSSELNVNALELDDSALYLCASSYDVARVRWTEAFFGQGTRLTVV.

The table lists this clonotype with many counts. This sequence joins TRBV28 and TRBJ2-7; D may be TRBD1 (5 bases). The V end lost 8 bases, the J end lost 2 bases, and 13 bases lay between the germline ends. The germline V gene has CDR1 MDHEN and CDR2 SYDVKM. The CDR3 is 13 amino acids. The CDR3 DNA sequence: TGTGCCAGCGGAAGACAGCTCACCTACGAGCAGTACTTC. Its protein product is CASGRQLTYEQYF.